The next 21 T cell receptor beta chains were all read from a single sample in a study of cytomegalovirus exposure and HLA in healthy donors. Profiled with immunoSEQ multiplex PCR; TCRdb holds only in-frame clones, not every one. The data show over 120,000 clones, with roughly 87% seen just once and about 4.9% held by the top ten. Sequenced sample: PBMCs. Receptor source: a man aged 18-30 years in good health and CMV-seropositive.

The table lists this clone with a few counts. The V and J genes are TRBV6-6 and TRBJ2-1, with TRBD2 identical over 9 bases. J lost 7 bases, V lost 2 bases, and 6 bases had no gene match. The CDR3 sequence is 15 residues long. Germline CDR1 reads MNHNY; CDR2 reads SVGAGI (reference sequence). CDR3 sequence reads: CASSYEAGGRNEQFF. The CDR3 coding sequence is TGTGCCAGCAGTTACGAAGCGGGAGGACGTAATGAGCAGTTCTTC.

The DNA of the CDR3 is TGTGCCAGCAGCTCGAGCACTCGTCCCTACGAGCAGTACTTC. Its protein product is CASSSSTRPYEQYF. V is TRBV5-4 and J is TRBJ2-7; D gene ambiguous. Germline CDR1 reads SGHNT; CDR2 reads YYREEE (reference sequence). CDR3 length: 14 amino acids. V lost 3 bases and J lost 2, with 12 bases in between.

This chain connects TRBV14 to TRBJ2-3, with D uncertain. Per germline, CDR1 SGHDN and CDR2 FVKESK. The CDR3 has 16 amino acids. V gave up 8 bases and J gave up 0 bases, with 18 bases separating them. The CDR3 DNA reads as TGTGCCAGCGGAAACTTACAGACCGCTAGCACAGATACGCAGTATTTT. Residues: CASGNLQTASTDTQYF.

In regard to this clone: This specimen includes other DNA sequences encoding the same CDR3. The chain couples TRBV27 to TRBJ1-5, with 7 bases that match TRBD1. V shed 3 bases and J 0 bases; nucleotides not matched to a gene: 2. Germline V gene sequence: CDR1 MNHEY, CDR2 SMNVEV (reference sequence). This CDR3 comprises 15 residues. CDR3 region: CASSLGQNSNQPQHF. For the CDR3, the DNA is TGTGCCAGCAGTTTGGGACAGAATAGCAATCAGCCCCAGCATTTT.

J is TRBJ2-2 and V is TRBV21-1; the table names TRBD1, a call not compared with the DNA. TRBV21-1 is a listed pseudogene. The CDR3 contains 18 residues. CDR3 DNA sequence: TGTGCCAGCAGCAAAGAGGAGGGGGCAGCGGTGAACACCGGGGAGCTGTTTTTT. It codes for CASSKEEGAAVNTGELFF.

This clone appeared a few times. The chain joins TRBV19 to TRBJ2-7; 8 nucleotides line up with TRBD2. The CDR3 contains 12 residues. Per germline, CDR1 LNHDA and CDR2 SQIVND (reference sequence). The V and J ends lost 5 bases and 6 bases, in that order; junction bases with no gene match: 3. The CDR3 DNA reads as TGTGCCAGTAGTTTCGGGAGGGGCGAGCAGTACTTC. Residues: CASSFGRGEQYF.

This chain uses TRBV19 with TRBJ2-1; D is possibly TRBD2 (6 bases). V was clipped by 5 bases and J by 5 bases, with 13 bases between them. The CDR3 length is 14 residues. The germline gives CDR1 LNHDA, CDR2 SQIVND (reference sequence). The CDR3 loop reads CASSRDSLDNEQFF. Written as DNA, the CDR3 is TGTGCCAGTAGTCGGGACTCCTTAGACAATGAGCAGTTCTTC.

The chain couples TRBV5-5 to TRBJ1-5; 10 bases line up with TRBD1. Germline CDR1 reads SGHKS; CDR2 reads YYEKEE (reference sequence). The CDR3 sequence is 15 residues long. V lost 2 bases to trimming and J lost 6 bases; unmatched junction nucleotides: 5. The CDR3 nucleotides are TGTGCCAGCAGCTTAGGGACAGGGGAGGGTCAGCCCCAGCATTTT. Encoded protein: CASSLGTGEGQPQHF.

V and J are TRBV9 and TRBJ2-2; 8 bases are shared with TRBD2. The CDR3 is 14 residues long. V lost 4 bases and J lost 4; bases outside the gene matches: 3. The germline gives CDR1 SGDLS, CDR2 YYNGEE. The CDR3 DNA reads as TGTGCCAGCAGCCAGCGGGGGTCCACCGGGGAGCTGTTTTTT. Translating gives CASSQRGSTGELFF. Combining the CDR3 with reference TRBV9 and TRBJ2-2 gives the whole variable domain DSGVTQTPKHLITATGQRVTLRCSPRSGDLSVYWYQQSLDQGLQFLIQYYNGEERAKGNILERFSAQQFPDLHSELNLSSLELGDSALYFCASSQRGSTGELFFGEGSRLTVL.

The chain carries TRBV7-9 and TRBJ2-7, with 9 bases aligning to TRBD2. Germline lookup yields CDR1 SEHNR and CDR2 FQNEAQ (reference sequence). This CDR3 comprises 15 residues. Trimming took 0 bases from V and 5 from J; bases not matched to a gene: 5. In nucleotides, the CDR3 is TGTGCCAGCAGCTTAGCTTCGGGACTAGCAAACGAGCAGTACTTC. As protein: CASSLASGLANEQYF.

This chain joins TRBV5-1 and TRBJ1-2, with D hard to call. Germline CDR1 reads SGHRS; CDR2 reads YFSETQ. This CDR3 is 14 amino acids long. V was clipped by 0 bases and J by 1 base, with 7 bases between them. The DNA of the CDR3 is TGCGCCAGCAGCTTGGAGCGAGTTAACTATGGCTACACCTTC. Its translation: CASSLERVNYGYTF.

This clone was seen once. The gene calls are TRBV29-1 and TRBJ2-7; 7 bases line up with TRBD2. J lost 4 bases, V lost 7 bases, and 7 bases had no gene match. Germline assignment: CDR1 SQVTM and CDR2 ANQGSEA. There are 12 residues in the CDR3. The CDR3 loop is CSATSSGYEQYF. CDR3 coding DNA: TGCAGCGCTACATCTAGCGGATACGAGCAGTACTTC.

The chain links TRBV13 to TRBJ2-2; D perhaps matches TRBD2 (5 bases). The CDR3 runs 14 residues. The V gene lost 3 bases and the J gene lost 1 base, with 6 bases spanning the gap. Germline V gene sequence: CDR1 PRHDT, CDR2 FYEKMQ (reference sequence). DNA for the CDR3: TGTGCCAGCAGCTTGGACTTGAACACCGGGGAGCTGTTTTTT. Its protein is CASSLDLNTGELFF.

Turning to this clone: At one boundary the junction diverges from the germline segment, which might be a read error. The chain recombines TRBV5-1 with TRBJ1-2; a possible D gene is TRBD1 (5 bases). CDR3 size: 14 residues. Per the germline V gene, CDR1 is SGHRS and CDR2 is YFSETQ. The chain's CDR3 is CASSLGGDSYGYTF. CDR3 sequence (DNA): TGCGCCAGCAGTTTGGGCGGGGACTCCTATGGCTACACCTTC.

This chain links TRBV5-1 with TRBJ2-3; a possible D gene is TRBD1 (5 bases). CDR3 length: 12 residues. V was trimmed by 1 base and J by 5 bases, leaving 5 bases between them. CDR1 is SGHRS and CDR2 is YFSETQ in the germline V gene. Here the CDR3 reads CASSLTGDTQYF. The CDR3 DNA sequence: TGCGCCAGCAGCTTGACAGGAGATACGCAGTATTTT.

The chain combines TRBV19 with TRBJ1-2; 7 positions match TRBD1. V lost 7 bases, J lost 2 bases, and 7 bases stayed unmatched. CDR1 is LNHDA and CDR2 is SQIVND in the germline V gene (reference sequence). The CDR3 contains 14 residues. CDR3 bases: TGTGCCAGTAACCCGGACAGGTCGAACTATGGCTACACCTTC. This encodes CASNPDRSNYGYTF.

The CDR3, as DNA: TGTGCCAGCAGTTTTAGGTTGTCCCCTGCGGACTATGGCTACACCTTC. It specifies CASSFRLSPADYGYTF. V gene TRBV28 combines with J gene TRBJ1-2; D is unclear. The length of the CDR3 is 16 residues. In germline, CDR1 is MDHEN, CDR2 SYDVKM. Between the trimmed V and J ends, which lost 3 bases and 3 bases, there was a span of 17 bases.

The gene calls are TRBV5-6 and TRBJ1-1; TRBD1 matches at 8 bases. CDR1 and CDR2 from the germline V gene are SGHDT and YYEEEE. J lost 3 bases, V lost 4 bases, and 5 bases had no gene match. The CDR3 extends over 14 amino acids. The CDR3 spells CASSPRQGYTEAFF. The DNA for the CDR3 is TGTGCCAGCAGCCCCCGACAGGGGTACACTGAAGCTTTCTTT.

This sequence joins TRBV7-8 and TRBJ1-2; D is ambiguous. V lost 5 bases, J lost 0 bases, and 16 bases lay in between. This CDR3 is 16 amino acids long. CDR1 SGHVS and CDR2 FQNEAQ come from the germline V gene. CDR3 sequence reads: CASSHRPGSTNYGYTF. Here the CDR3 DNA reads TGTGCCAGCAGCCACCGCCCGGGGAGCACTAACTATGGCTACACCTTC.

This clone was recorded only once. The genes are TRBV28 and TRBJ1-4, with D possibly being TRBD1 (6 bases). V was pared by 8 bases and J by 0 bases, with 13 bases between. In germline, CDR1 is MDHEN, CDR2 SYDVKM. This CDR3 is built from 15 residues. The CDR3 DNA reads as TGTGCCAGCGAGGGGGGGGGCGCAACTAATGAAAAACTGTTTTTT. This gives the protein CASEGGGATNEKLFF.

V gene TRBV30 combines with J gene TRBJ1-3; D is possibly TRBD1 (6 bases). V lost 3 bases to trimming and J lost 1 base, with 10 bases between them. The germline V gene has CDR1 GTSNPN and CDR2 SVGIG (reference sequence). The CDR3 covers 14 residues. The CDR3 DNA follows: TGTGCCTGGAGCCGGGACATATCTGGAAACACCATATATTTT. Translating it yields CAWSRDISGNTIYF.